Described below is a single T cell receptor (beta chain) sequence and its context. What this receptor recognizes is not known. Base qualities are not recorded, but no much larger clone differs from it by a single base. The data originate from a study of OX40 agonist ivuxolimab in advanced cancers. Turning to the overall study: Ivuxolimab, which targeted the costimulatory receptor OX40 (CD134), was an agonistic, fully human IgG2 monoclonal antibody. Three dose-escalation patients achieved partial responses, one with hepatocellular carcinoma and two with cutaneous melanoma. The paper covers the monotherapy dose-escalation part of the phase I ivuxolimab trial, which included N of about 50 patients. Intravenous ivuxolimab was administered to patients every 2 weeks at six dose levels: 0.01, 0.1, 0.3, 1.5, 3 and 10 mg/kg. Peripheral TCRbeta sequencing aimed to test whether ivuxolimab altered TCR sequence diversity and caused clonal T-cell expansion. A male proportion of 82.7% and a mean age of roughly 55 years, ranging from roughly 23 to 85, were recorded for the dose-escalation cohort. Prior anti-PD-1, anti-PD-L1 or anti-CTLA-4 therapy was permitted, and approximately 40% of dose-escalation patients had received checkpoint inhibitors. Of the 50 to 55 patients in dose escalation, 19 had hepatocellular carcinoma, about 15 had melanoma, 9 had renal cell carcinoma and 9 had head and neck cancer.

Genomic DNA was isolated from the sorted cells so that the TCRbeta CDR3 region could be sequenced. TCRbeta CDR3 regions were sequenced using the immunoSEQ Assay. The table was pulled from immuneACCESS by TCRdb, which kept in-frame rearrangements only. Such tables lose some clones; where checked, under half of the loss comes from unresolved V genes, and the rest has no known cause. The sample table contains roughly 48,000 clones; only one count was recorded for 70% to 90% of them. Together, the top ten hold roughly 9.9% of the sample. Points the paper makes about the study in general: At doses of 0.1 to 3.0 mg/kg, clonal expansion of both CD4+ and CD8+ blood T cells was observed from baseline to week 6. In partial responders in the 0.1-3.0 mg/kg groups, normalized peripheral clonal expansion was found to be among the lowest, especially among CD8+ T cells. Antigen specificity was not determined for the clonally expanded peripheral T cells. After ivuxolimab, CD8+ T cells had more expanded clones than CD4+ T cells on average. Low levels of normalized T-cell clonal expansion were also shown by some nonresponding patients.

Patients with autoimmune disease history or receiving systemic immunosuppression were excluded from the trial. Peripheral blood for TCR sequencing was collected from all dose cohorts at baseline, on cycle 4 day 1, and on cycle 7 day 1. The samples were taken from a phase I, first-in-human, multicenter, open-label dose-escalation trial of ivuxolimab. Adults with locally advanced or metastatic melanoma, renal cell, hepatocellular, or head and neck squamous cell carcinoma were enrolled in the trial. Before TCR sequencing, CD4+ and CD8+ T cells were separately sorted from peripheral blood. Looking up the germline V gene (reference sequence) yields CDR1 SGHNT and CDR2 YYREEE. V and J are truncated by 4 bases and 8 bases respectively, leaving an intervening sequence of 15 bases. There are 13 amino acids in the CDR3, from cysteine to phenylalanine inclusive. The sequence is cut down to CDR3 DNA, 39 bases in frame from base 1.

The origin of this receptor is an adult with an advanced solid tumor such as melanoma, head and neck, liver or kidney cancer. The input for sequencing was CD4+ or CD8+ T cells sorted from blood, taken in a trial of the OX40 agonist ivuxolimab. The sequence is built from TRBV5-4 and TRBJ1-2, with the D gene uncertain. The CDR3 amino acid sequence is: CASSLAIRGGYTF. The sequenced DNA: TGTGCCAGCAGCCTCGCTATACGGGGAGGCTACACCTTC.